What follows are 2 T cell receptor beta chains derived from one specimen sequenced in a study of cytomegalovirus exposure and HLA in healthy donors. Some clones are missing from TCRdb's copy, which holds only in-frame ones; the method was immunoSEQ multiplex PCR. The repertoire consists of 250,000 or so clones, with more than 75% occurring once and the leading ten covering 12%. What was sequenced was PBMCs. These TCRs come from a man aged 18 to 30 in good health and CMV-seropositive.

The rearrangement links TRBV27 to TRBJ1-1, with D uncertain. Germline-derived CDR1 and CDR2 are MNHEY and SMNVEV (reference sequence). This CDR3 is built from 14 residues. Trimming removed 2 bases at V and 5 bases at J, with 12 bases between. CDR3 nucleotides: TGTGCCAGCAGTTTAAGACCCCGGGGAACTGAAGCTTTCTTT. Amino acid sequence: CASSLRPRGTEAFF.

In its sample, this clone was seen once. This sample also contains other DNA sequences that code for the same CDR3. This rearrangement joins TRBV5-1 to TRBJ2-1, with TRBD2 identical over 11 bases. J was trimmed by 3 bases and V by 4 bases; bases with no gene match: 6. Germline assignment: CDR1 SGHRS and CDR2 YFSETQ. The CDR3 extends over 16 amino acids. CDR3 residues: CASSLIGTSGYNEQFF. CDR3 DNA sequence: TGCGCCAGCAGCCTGATCGGGACTAGCGGCTACAATGAGCAGTTCTTC.